This paragraph reports one T cell receptor (beta chain). The sample originates from a study of blood T cell repertoires in COVID-19. Generated by immunoSEQ multiplex PCR, the TCRdb table keeps only in-frame clones and is missing some. Altogether around 120,000 clones are present, around 83% being singletons, with the ten largest covering roughly 10%. The TCR comes from a man aged 40-55 years with active or convalescent COVID-19. The sequenced material came from peripheral blood.

CDR3 loop: CASGSRGELLEKLFF. The CDR3 region has the DNA TGTGCCAGCGGGTCGCGGGGGGAATTATTAGAAAAACTGTTTTTT. The rearrangement uses TRBV19 and TRBJ1-4; D possibly corresponds to TRBD1 (5 bases). There are 15 residues in the CDR3. Germline values: CDR1 LNHDA, CDR2 SQIVND (reference sequence). V dropped 9 bases and J dropped 8 bases, with 22 bases sitting between them.